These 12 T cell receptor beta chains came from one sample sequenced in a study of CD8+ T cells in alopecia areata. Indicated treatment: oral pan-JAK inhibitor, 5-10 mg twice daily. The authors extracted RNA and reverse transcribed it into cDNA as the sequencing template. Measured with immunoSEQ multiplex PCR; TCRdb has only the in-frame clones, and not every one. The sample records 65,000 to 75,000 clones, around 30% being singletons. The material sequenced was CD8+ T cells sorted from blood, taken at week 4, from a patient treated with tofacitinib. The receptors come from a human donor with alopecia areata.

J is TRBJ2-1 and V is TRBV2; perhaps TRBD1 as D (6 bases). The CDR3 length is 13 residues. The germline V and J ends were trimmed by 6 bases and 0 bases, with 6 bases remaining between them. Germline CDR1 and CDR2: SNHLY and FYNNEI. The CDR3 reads CASSRGSYNEQFF. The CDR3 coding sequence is TGTGCCAGCAGCAGGGGCTCCTACAATGAGCAGTTCTTC.

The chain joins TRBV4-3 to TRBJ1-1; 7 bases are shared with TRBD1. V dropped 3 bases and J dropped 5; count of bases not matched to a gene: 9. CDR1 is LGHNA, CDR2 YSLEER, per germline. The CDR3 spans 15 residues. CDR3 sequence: CASSHRQGGSTEAFF. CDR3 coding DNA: TGCGCCAGCAGCCATCGACAGGGAGGCAGTACTGAAGCTTTCTTT.

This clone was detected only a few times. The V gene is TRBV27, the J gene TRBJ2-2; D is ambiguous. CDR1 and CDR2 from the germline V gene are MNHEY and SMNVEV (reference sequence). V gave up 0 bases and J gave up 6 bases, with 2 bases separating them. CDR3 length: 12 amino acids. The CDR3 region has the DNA TGTGCCAGCAGTTTATCCCCCGGGGAGCTGTTTTTT. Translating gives CASSLSPGELFF.

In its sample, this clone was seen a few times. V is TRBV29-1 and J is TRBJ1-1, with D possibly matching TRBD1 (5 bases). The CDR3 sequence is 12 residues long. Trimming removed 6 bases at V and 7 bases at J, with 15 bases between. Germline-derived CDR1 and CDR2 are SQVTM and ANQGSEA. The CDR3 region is CSVPRRDGEAFF. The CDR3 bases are TGCAGCGTCCCCAGGAGGGACGGTGAAGCTTTCTTT.

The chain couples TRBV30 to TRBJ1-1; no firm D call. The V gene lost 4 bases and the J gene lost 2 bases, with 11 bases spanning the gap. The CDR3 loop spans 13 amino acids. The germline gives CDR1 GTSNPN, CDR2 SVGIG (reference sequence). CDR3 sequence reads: CAWTLSGNTEAFF. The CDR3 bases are TGTGCCTGGACACTCTCAGGCAACACTGAAGCTTTCTTT.

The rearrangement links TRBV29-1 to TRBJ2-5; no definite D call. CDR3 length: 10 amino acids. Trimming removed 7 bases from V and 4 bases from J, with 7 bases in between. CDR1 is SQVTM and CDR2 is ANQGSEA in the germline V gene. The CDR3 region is CSGQSETQYF. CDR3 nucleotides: TGCAGCGGCCAGTCAGAGACCCAGTACTTC.

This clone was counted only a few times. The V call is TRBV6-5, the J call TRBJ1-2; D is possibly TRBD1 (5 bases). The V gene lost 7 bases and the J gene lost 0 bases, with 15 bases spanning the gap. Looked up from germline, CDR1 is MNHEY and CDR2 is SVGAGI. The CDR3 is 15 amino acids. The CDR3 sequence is CASINSRGANYGYTF. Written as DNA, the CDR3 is TGTGCCAGCATTAACAGCCGGGGCGCTAACTATGGCTACACCTTC.

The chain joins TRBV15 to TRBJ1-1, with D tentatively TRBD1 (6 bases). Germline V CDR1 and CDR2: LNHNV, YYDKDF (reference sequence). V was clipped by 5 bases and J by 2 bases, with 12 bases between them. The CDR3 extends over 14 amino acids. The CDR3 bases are TGTGCCACCAGCTACGGACAGATAAACACTGAAGCTTTCTTT. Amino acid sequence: CATSYGQINTEAFF.

The CDR3 loop is CSVAGGVSYNEQFF. In nucleotides, the CDR3 is TGCAGCGTTGCTGGGGGCGTTTCCTACAATGAGCAGTTCTTC. The chain links TRBV29-1 to TRBJ2-1; weak D call: TRBD1 (6 bases). The CDR3 consists of 14 residues. Germline lookup yields CDR1 SQVTM and CDR2 ANQGSEA. V was shortened by 4 bases and J by 1 base, with 11 bases between the two germline ends.

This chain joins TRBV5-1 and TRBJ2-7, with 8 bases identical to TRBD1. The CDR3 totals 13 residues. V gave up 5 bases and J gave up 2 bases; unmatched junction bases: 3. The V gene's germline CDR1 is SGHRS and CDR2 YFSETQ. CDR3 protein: CASSGQGPYEQYF. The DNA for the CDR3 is TGCGCCAGCAGTGGACAGGGTCCCTACGAGCAGTACTTC.

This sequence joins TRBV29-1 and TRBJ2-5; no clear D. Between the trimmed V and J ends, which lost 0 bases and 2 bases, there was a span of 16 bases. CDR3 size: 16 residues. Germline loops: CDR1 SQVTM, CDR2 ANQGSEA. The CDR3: CSVEEGRDRRQETQYF. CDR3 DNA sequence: TGCAGCGTTGAAGAAGGACGCGATCGCCGGCAAGAGACCCAGTACTTC.

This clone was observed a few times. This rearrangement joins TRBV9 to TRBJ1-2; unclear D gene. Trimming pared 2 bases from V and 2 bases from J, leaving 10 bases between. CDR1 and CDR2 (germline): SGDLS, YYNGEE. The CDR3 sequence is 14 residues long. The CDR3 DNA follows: TGTGCCAGCAGCGTCGACACACTGAACTATGGCTACACCTTC. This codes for CASSVDTLNYGYTF.